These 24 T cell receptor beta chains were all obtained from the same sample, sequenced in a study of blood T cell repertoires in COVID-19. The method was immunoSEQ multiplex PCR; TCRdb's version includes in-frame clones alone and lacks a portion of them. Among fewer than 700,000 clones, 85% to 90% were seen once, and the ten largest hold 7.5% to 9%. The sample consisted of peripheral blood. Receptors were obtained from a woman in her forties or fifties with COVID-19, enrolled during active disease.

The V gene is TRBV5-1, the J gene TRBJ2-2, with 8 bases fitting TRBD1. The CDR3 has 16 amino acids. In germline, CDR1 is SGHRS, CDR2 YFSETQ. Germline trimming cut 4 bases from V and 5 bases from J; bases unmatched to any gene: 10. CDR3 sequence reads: CASSLLGQEGTGELFF. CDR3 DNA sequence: TGCGCCAGCAGCCTACTGGGACAGGAGGGGACCGGGGAGCTGTTTTTT.

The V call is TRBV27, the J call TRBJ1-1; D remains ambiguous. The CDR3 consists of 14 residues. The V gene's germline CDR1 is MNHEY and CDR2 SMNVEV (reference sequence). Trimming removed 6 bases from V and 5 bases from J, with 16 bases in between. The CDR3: CASSPDLSGTEAFF. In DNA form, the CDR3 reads TGTGCCAGCAGCCCAGACCTGTCGGGGACTGAAGCTTTCTTT.

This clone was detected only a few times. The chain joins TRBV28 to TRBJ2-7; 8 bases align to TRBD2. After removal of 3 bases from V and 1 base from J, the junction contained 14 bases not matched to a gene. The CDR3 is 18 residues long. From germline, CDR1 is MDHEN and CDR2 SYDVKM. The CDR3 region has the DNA TGTGCCAGCAGTTTGGTAGCTAGCGGGTTCGGCCATTCCTACGAGCAGTACTTC. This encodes CASSLVASGFGHSYEQYF.

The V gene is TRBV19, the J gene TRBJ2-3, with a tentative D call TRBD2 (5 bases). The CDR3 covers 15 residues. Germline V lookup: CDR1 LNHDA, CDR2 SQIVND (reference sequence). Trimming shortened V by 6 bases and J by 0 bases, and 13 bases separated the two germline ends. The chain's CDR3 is CASSPGLESTDTQYF. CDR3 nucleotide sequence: TGTGCCAGTAGCCCCGGACTGGAGAGCACAGATACGCAGTATTTT.

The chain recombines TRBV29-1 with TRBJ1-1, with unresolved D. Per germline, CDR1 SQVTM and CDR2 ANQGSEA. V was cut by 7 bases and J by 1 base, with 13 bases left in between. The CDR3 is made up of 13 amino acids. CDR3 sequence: CSGSKGANTEAFF. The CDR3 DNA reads TGCAGCGGGTCCAAGGGAGCGAACACTGAAGCTTTCTTT.

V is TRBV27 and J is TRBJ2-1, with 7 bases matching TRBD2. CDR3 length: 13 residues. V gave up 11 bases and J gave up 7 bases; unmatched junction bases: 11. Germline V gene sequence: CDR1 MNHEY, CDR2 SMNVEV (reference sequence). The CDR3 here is CAVNGRGRNEQFF. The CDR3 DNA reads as TGTGCCGTGAACGGGCGGGGGAGGAATGAGCAGTTCTTC.

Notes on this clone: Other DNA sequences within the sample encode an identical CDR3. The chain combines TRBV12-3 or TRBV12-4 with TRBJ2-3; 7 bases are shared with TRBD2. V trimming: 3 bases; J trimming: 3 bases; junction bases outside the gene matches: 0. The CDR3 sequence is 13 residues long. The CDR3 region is CASSFGGTDTQYF. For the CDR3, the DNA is TGTGCCAGCAGTTTCGGGGGGACAGATACGCAGTATTTT.

The CDR3 nucleotides are TGTGCCAGCAGCCAAGCTGGGACAGGGGGTGTTTCTGAAGCTTTCTTT. As protein: CASSQAGTGGVSEAFF. The chain recombines TRBV3-1 (or the pseudogene TRBV3-2) with TRBJ1-1; 11 nucleotides match TRBD1. The V gene end was trimmed by 1 base and the J gene end by 6 bases; junction bases not matched to a gene: 7. CDR1 and CDR2 from the germline V gene are LGHDT and YNNKEL (reference sequence). The CDR3 is made up of 16 amino acids.

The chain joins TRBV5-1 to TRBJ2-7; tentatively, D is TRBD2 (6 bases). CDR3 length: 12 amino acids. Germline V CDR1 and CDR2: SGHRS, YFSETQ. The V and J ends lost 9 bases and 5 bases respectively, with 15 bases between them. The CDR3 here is CATRKEGHEQYF. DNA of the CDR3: TGCGCCACCCGAAAGGAGGGACACGAGCAGTACTTC.

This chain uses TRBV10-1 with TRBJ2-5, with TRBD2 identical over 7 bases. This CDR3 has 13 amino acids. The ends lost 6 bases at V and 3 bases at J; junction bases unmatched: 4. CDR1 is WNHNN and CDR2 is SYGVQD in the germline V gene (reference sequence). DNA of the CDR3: TGCGCCAGCAGCGGGGGGAATAAAGAGACCCAGTACTTC. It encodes CASSGGNKETQYF.

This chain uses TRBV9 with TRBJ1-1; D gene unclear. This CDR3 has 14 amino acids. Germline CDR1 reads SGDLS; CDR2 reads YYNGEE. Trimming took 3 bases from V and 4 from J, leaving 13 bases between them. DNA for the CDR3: TGTGCCAGCAGCGACGCGCCGGAGGGCACTGAAGCTTTCTTT. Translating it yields CASSDAPEGTEAFF.

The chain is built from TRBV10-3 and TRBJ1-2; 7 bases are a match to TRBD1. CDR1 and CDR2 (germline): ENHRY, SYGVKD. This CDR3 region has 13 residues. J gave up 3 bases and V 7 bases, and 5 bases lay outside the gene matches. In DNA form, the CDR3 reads TGTGCCATCACCCCCGACAGGGACTATGGCTACACCTTC. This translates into CAITPDRDYGYTF.

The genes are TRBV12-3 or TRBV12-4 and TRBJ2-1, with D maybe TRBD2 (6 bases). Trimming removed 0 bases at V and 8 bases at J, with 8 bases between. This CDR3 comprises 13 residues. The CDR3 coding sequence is TGTGCCAGCAGTTTAGCGGCGGGGTATGAGCAGTTCTTC. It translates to CASSLAAGYEQFF.

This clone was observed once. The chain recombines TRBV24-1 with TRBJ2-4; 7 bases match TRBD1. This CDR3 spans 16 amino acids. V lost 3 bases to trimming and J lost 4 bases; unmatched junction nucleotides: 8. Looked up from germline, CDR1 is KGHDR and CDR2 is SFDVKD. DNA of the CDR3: TGTGCCACCAGTGATAACAGGGGAGAAGGAAAAAACATTCAGTACTTC. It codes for CATSDNRGEGKNIQYF.

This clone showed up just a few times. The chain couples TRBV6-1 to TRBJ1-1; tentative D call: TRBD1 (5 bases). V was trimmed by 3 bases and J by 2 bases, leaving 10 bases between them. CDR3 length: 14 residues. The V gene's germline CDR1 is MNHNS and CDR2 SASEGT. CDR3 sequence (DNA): TGTGCCAGCAGTGATTGGGGCCTAAACACTGAAGCTTTCTTT. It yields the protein CASSDWGLNTEAFF.

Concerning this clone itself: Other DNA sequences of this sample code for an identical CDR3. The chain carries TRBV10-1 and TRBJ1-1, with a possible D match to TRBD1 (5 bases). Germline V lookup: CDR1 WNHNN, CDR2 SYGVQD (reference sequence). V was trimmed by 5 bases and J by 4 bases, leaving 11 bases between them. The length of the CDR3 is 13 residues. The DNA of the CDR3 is TGCGCCAGCAGTCCGGGGGGGATCACTGAAGCTTTCTTT. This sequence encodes CASSPGGITEAFF.

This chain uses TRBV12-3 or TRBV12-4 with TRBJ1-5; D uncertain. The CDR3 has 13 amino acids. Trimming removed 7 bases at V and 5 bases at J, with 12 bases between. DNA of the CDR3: TGTGCCAGCACCGGGAGTTTGGATCAGCCCCAGCATTTT. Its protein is CASTGSLDQPQHF.

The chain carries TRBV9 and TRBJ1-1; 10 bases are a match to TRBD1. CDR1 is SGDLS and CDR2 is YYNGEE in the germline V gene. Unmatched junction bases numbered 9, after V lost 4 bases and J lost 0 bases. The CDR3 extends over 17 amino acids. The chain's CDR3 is CASSLSGTGALNTEAFF. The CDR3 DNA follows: TGTGCCAGCAGCTTATCCGGGACAGGGGCGTTGAACACTGAAGCTTTCTTT.

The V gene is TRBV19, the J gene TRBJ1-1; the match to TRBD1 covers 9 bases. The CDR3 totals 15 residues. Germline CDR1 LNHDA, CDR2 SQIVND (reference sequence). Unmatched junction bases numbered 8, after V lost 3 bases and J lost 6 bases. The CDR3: CASSMPGQGIAEAFF. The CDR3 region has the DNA TGTGCCAGTAGTATGCCCGGACAGGGGATCGCTGAAGCTTTCTTT.

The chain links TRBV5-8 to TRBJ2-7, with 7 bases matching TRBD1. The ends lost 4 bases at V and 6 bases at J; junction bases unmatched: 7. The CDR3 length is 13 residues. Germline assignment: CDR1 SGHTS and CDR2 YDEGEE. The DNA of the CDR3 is TGTGCCAGCAGCCTGGAGACAGGGAGCGAGCAGTACTTC. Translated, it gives CASSLETGSEQYF. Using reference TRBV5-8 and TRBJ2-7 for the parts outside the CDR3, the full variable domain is EAGVTQSPTHLIKTRGQQATLRCSPISGHTSVYWYQQALGLGLQFLLWYDEGEERNRGNFPPRFSGRQFPNYSSELNVNALELEDSALYLCASSLETGSEQYFGPGTRLTVT.

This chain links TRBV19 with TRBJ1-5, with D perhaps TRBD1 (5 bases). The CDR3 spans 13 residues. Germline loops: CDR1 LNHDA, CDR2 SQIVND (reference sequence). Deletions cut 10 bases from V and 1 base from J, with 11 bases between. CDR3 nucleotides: TGTGCCACAGAGCACAGGAGCAATCAGCCCCAGCATTTT. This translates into CATEHRSNQPQHF.

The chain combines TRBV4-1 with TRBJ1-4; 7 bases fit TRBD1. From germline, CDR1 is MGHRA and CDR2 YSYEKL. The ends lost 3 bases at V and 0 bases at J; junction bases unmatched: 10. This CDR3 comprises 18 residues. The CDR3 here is CASSQLGQVYATNEKLFF. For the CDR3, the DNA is TGCGCCAGCAGCCAGTTAGGACAGGTTTACGCAACTAATGAAAAACTGTTTTTT.

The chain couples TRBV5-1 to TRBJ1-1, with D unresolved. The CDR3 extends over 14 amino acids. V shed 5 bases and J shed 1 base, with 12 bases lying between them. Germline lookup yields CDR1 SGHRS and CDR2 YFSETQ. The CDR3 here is CASREGSENTEAFF. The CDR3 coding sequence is TGCGCCAGCAGGGAGGGCAGTGAGAACACTGAAGCTTTCTTT.

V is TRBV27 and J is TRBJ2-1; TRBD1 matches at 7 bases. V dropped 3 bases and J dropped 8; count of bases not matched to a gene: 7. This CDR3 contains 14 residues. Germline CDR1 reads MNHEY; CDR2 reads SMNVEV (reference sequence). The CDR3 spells CASSFDREGDEQFF. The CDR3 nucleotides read TGTGCCAGCAGTTTTGACAGGGAAGGCGATGAGCAGTTCTTC.